This T cell receptor (beta chain) was sequenced during a study of blood T cell repertoires in COVID-19. Clones were sequenced by immunoSEQ multiplex PCR, and TCRdb holds only the in-frame ones, with some missing. The profile shows 200,000 to 300,000 clones, 65% to 90% of them singletons. This clone was seen a few times. CDR3 size: 17 residues. The germline gives CDR1 MNHEY, CDR2 SMNVEV (reference sequence). V was clipped by 2 bases and J by 4 bases; unmatched bases: 7. Sequenced input: peripheral blood. This sequence originates from a man aged 50-59 years with COVID-19, enrolled during active disease. The J gene is TRBJ2-2, the V gene TRBV27, with 10 bases identical to TRBD1. CDR3 sequence: CASSLAPTGGLTGELFF. The CDR3 DNA sequence: TGTGCCAGCAGTTTAGCTCCGACAGGGGGCCTCACCGGGGAGCTGTTTTTT.